The clone carrying this TCR beta chain has only a few counts. The target antigen is unknown. These data come from a study of shared clonotypes between healthy human individuals. Across the study: Aged 18 to 49, the donors were a couple of women and a few men.

Study-wide findings and caveats: What limited the represented genetic and exposure-history diversity was the small number of donors.

Germline V CDR1 and CDR2: SGHNT, YENEEA. The CDR3 sequence is 16 residues long. J was trimmed by 0 bases and V by 3 bases; bases with no gene match: 4. Evenly divided among several immunoSEQ plates was the genomic DNA of each subset. Unsorted PBMC samples were amplified in replicate PCRs containing about 0.3 ug DNA, tens of thousands of T cell genomes. Only in-frame clones appear in the TCRdb table, and some are missing; sequencing was by immunoSEQ multiplex PCR. The profile shows about 600,000 clones, around three quarters of them singletons. The chain combines TRBV11-3 with TRBJ2-2; 7 nucleotides agree with TRBD2. The sequence derives from a woman in her 40s in good health. Some clones in this sample may be carry-over from other donors' samples. Sequenced input: PBMCs. The CDR3 region has the DNA TGTGCCAGCAGCTTTACGGGGGGAACGAACACCGGGGAGCTGTTTTTT. As protein: CASSFTGGTNTGELFF. Together with reference TRBV11-3 and TRBJ2-2, the CDR3 gives the full variable domain: EAGVVQSPRYKIIEKKQPVAFWCNPISGHNTLYWYLQNLGQGPELLIRYENEEAVDDSQLPKDRFSAERLKGVDSTLKIQPAELGDSAVYLCASSFTGGTNTGELFFGEGSRLTVL.